Shown below are 29 T cell receptor beta chains from a single sample sequenced in a study of OX40 agonist ivuxolimab in advanced cancers. TCRdb keeps only in-frame clones here, not all; method: immunoSEQ multiplex PCR. The sample lists 55,000 to 85,000 clones, around 86% occurring once. The sequences come from CD4+ or CD8+ T cells sorted from blood, collected in a trial of the OX40 agonist ivuxolimab. These receptors were taken from an adult with an advanced solid tumor such as melanoma, head and neck, liver or kidney cancer.

The chain recombines TRBV11-2 with TRBJ1-3; 7 bases are shared with TRBD1. V lost 6 bases to trimming and J lost 0 bases; unmatched junction nucleotides: 5. The length of the CDR3 is 15 residues. CDR1 is SGHAT and CDR2 is FQNNGV in the germline V gene. This CDR3 is CASSHYRGSGNTIYF. The CDR3 region has the DNA TGTGCCAGCAGTCACTACAGGGGCTCTGGAAACACCATATATTTT.

The chain combines TRBV5-1 with TRBJ1-1; no definite D call. V lost 0 bases to trimming and J lost 8 bases, with 8 bases between them. Germline V gives CDR1 SGHRS, CDR2 YFSETQ. The CDR3 length is 12 residues. CDR3 coding DNA: TGCGCCAGCAGCTTGGCCAGCGGGGAAGCTTTCTTT. Amino acids: CASSLASGEAFF.

This rearrangement joins TRBV30 to TRBJ1-5; D is unresolved. The CDR3 contains 14 residues. The V gene lost 0 bases and the J gene lost 5 bases, with 11 bases spanning the gap. From germline, CDR1 is GTSNPN and CDR2 SVGIG (reference sequence). DNA of the CDR3: TGTGCCTGGAGTGTACGGGGAATTGATCAGCCCCAGCATTTT. Encoded protein: CAWSVRGIDQPQHF.

This clone was recorded only once. V is TRBV28 and J is TRBJ1-5; 7 bases agree with TRBD1. Trimming at V came to 5 bases and at J to 3 bases, leaving 10 bases not matched to a gene. This CDR3 has 16 residues. CDR1 and CDR2 from the germline V gene are MDHEN and SYDVKM. The CDR3 here is CASSPPGQEFNQPQHF. The CDR3 DNA is TGTGCCAGCAGTCCCCCAGGACAGGAGTTCAATCAGCCCCAGCATTTT.

The chain recombines TRBV6-5 with TRBJ2-7; TRBD1 or TRBD2 may be the D gene (5 bases each). Germline assignment: CDR1 MNHEY and CDR2 SVGAGI. Trimming pared 6 bases from V and 2 bases from J, leaving 17 bases between. This CDR3 has 15 amino acids. The CDR3 loop reads CASRHGILGAYEQYF. In nucleotides, the CDR3 is TGTGCCAGCAGACACGGGATCCTAGGGGCCTACGAGCAGTACTTC.

The V call is TRBV28, the J call TRBJ1-2, with D uncertain. Trimming pared 1 base from V and 5 bases from J, leaving 11 bases between. The CDR3 extends over 14 amino acids. The germline CDR1 and CDR2 sequences are MDHEN and SYDVKM. Written as DNA, the CDR3 is TGTGCCAGCAGTTTATCCGGTCGAGGGTATGGCTACACCTTC. Translation gives CASSLSGRGYGYTF.

The rearrangement uses TRBV4-1 and TRBJ2-1; D is possibly TRBD1 or TRBD2 (5 bases each). Trimming removed 3 bases at V and 12 bases at J, with 21 bases between. This CDR3 is built from 15 residues. Per the germline V gene, CDR1 is MGHRA and CDR2 is YSYEKL. The DNA of the CDR3 is TGCGCCAGCAGCCAGGACCCCGGGACGGCGATGCTGCAGTTCTTC. The encoded protein is CASSQDPGTAMLQFF.

The J gene is TRBJ2-3, the V gene TRBV7-2; 9 bases fit TRBD1. CDR1 is SGHTA, CDR2 FQGNSA, per germline. V shed 2 bases and J 1 base; nucleotides not matched to a gene: 4. The CDR3 covers 16 residues. The CDR3 protein is CASSLQDRGGTDTQYF. CDR3 nucleotide sequence: TGTGCCAGCAGCTTACAGGACAGGGGAGGCACAGATACGCAGTATTTT.

This chain uses TRBV27 with TRBJ2-7; 10 bases match TRBD1. The CDR3 extends over 19 amino acids. Germline assignment: CDR1 MNHEY and CDR2 SMNVEV (reference sequence). Trimming removed 3 bases from V and 2 bases from J; junction bases left unmatched: 16. The CDR3 DNA sequence: TGTGCCAGCAGTTTTCAAAACCTCCCCCGGGACAGGGGCCCCTACGAGCAGTACTTC. Its translation is CASSFQNLPRDRGPYEQYF.

This clone was seen a few times. The V gene is TRBV2, the J gene TRBJ1-6; tentative D call: TRBD1 (5 bases). The V gene's germline CDR1 is SNHLY and CDR2 FYNNEI. V lost 7 bases to trimming and J lost 7 bases, with 17 bases between them. The CDR3 spans 15 residues. The chain's CDR3 is CASTPGPQLNSPLHF. The CDR3 DNA is TGTGCCAGCACGCCGGGACCGCAATTGAATTCACCCCTCCACTTT. Full variable domain (rest looked up from reference TRBV2 and TRBJ1-6): EPEVTQTPSHQVTQMGQEVILRCVPISNHLYFYWYRQILGQKVEFLVSFYNNEISEKSEIFDDQFSVERPDGSNFTLKIRSTKLEDSAMYFCASTPGPQLNSPLHFGNGTRLTVT.

The rearrangement links TRBV5-5 to TRBJ2-7; D not certain. CDR1 and CDR2 from the germline V gene are SGHKS and YYEKEE (reference sequence). This CDR3 is built from 14 residues. The V gene lost 0 bases and the J gene lost 7 bases, with 14 bases spanning the gap. Written as DNA, the CDR3 is TGTGCCAGCAGCTTGGAGTTGGGGTTTCGGGAGCAGTACTTC. Amino acids: CASSLELGFREQYF.

V and J are TRBV5-6 and TRBJ1-1; TRBD1 might be the D (5 bases). CDR1 and CDR2 (germline): SGHDT, YYEEEE. The CDR3 runs 18 residues. The V gene lost 2 bases and the J gene lost 3 bases, with 23 bases spanning the gap. Written as DNA, the CDR3 is TGTGCCAGCAGCTTAGTGGGAGGGGTGGATGAGGAAGACACTGAAGCTTTCTTT. It translates to CASSLVGGVDEEDTEAFF.

This chain joins TRBV18 and TRBJ2-5; 7 bases line up with TRBD1. Germline values: CDR1 KGHSH, CDR2 LQKENI. Germline trimming cut 4 bases from V and 1 base from J; bases unmatched to any gene: 3. This CDR3 region has 14 residues. The chain's CDR3 is CASSRTGAQETQYF. CDR3 sequence (DNA): TGTGCCAGCTCACGGACAGGCGCCCAAGAGACCCAGTACTTC.

The CDR3 is CASSFESYNSPLHF. CDR3 DNA: TGTGCCAGCAGTTTTGAGTCCTATAATTCACCCCTCCACTTT. The chain uses TRBV28 and TRBJ1-6; D gene uncertain. CDR1 MDHEN and CDR2 SYDVKM come from the germline V gene. The CDR3 is 14 amino acids. Trimming shortened V by 3 bases and J by 1 base, and 4 bases separated the two germline ends.

This clone showed up just a few times. This chain joins TRBV7-6 and TRBJ2-7; D remains unclear. From germline, CDR1 is SGHVS and CDR2 FNYEAQ. Deletions cut 1 base from V and 3 bases from J, with 10 bases between. The CDR3 runs 14 residues. The CDR3 bases are TGTGCCAGCAGCTTAGGTGTTCTGGGCTACGAGCAGTACTTC. Residues: CASSLGVLGYEQYF.

The chain carries TRBV7-3 and TRBJ2-2; 7 positions match TRBD1. The CDR3 sequence is 15 residues long. Losses at the gene ends were 5 bases for V and 2 bases for J; bases not matched to a gene: 5. Germline-derived CDR1 and CDR2 are SGHTA and FQGTGA. CDR3 sequence reads: CASSPTGDNTGELFF. CDR3 sequence (DNA): TGTGCCAGCAGCCCTACAGGGGACAACACCGGGGAGCTGTTTTTT.

The table lists this clone with a count of one. The chain recombines TRBV28 with TRBJ1-1, with 8 bases lining up with TRBD1. Germline-derived CDR1 and CDR2 are MDHEN and SYDVKM. CDR3 length equals 14 residues. The trim removed 5 bases at V and 4 bases at J, leaving 6 bases unmatched. In DNA, the CDR3 is TGTGCCAGCAGTACTCGGACAGGGCCCACTGAAGCTTTCTTT. This codes for CASSTRTGPTEAFF. Full variable domain (missing parts from reference TRBV28 and TRBJ1-1): DVKVTQSSRYLVKRTGEKVFLECVQDMDHENMFWYRQDPGLGLRLIYFSYDVKMKEKGDIPEGYSVSREKKERFSLILESASTNQTSMYLCASSTRTGPTEAFFGQGTRLTVV.

The DNA for the CDR3 is TGTGCCAGTAGTCTTGGATTGGAAGAAAAACTGTTTTTT. Translation gives CASSLGLEEKLFF. The V call is TRBV19, the J call TRBJ1-4; D is unclear. The ends were cut back, 5 bases at V and 8 bases at J, with 12 bases in the middle. The CDR3 runs to 13 residues. CDR1 is LNHDA and CDR2 is SQIVND in the germline V gene (reference sequence).

V usage is TRBV6-6 and J usage is TRBJ2-3; possibly TRBD2 for D (5 bases). This CDR3 is built from 15 residues. Deletions cut 0 bases from V and 5 bases from J, with 12 bases between. The V gene's germline CDR1 is MNHNY and CDR2 SVGAGI (reference sequence). Written as DNA, the CDR3 is TGTGCCAGCAGTTACTCCGGGGAACGCGAAGATACGCAGTATTTT. Translated: CASSYSGEREDTQYF.

This clone was recorded only once. The gene calls are TRBV19 and TRBJ2-2, with TRBD1 matching over 8 bases. This CDR3 has 20 residues. J was trimmed by 3 bases and V by 11 bases; bases with no gene match: 26. CDR1 LNHDA and CDR2 SQIVND come from the germline V gene (reference sequence). This chain's CDR3 is CAGGKTGVRGENPHTGELFF. The CDR3 DNA follows: TGTGCCGGGGGTAAGACAGGGGTTAGAGGAGAGAACCCTCACACCGGGGAGCTGTTTTTT.

This clone has just one count. The chain joins TRBV5-5 to TRBJ1-1; D possibly corresponds to TRBD1 (6 bases). V lost 1 base and J lost 0, with 13 bases in between. Germline values: CDR1 SGHKS, CDR2 YYEKEE (reference sequence). This CDR3 is built from 16 residues. For the CDR3, the DNA is TGTGCCAGCAGCTTGTTGCGGGGGCCCATGAACACTGAAGCTTTCTTT. Its protein is CASSLLRGPMNTEAFF.

The CDR3 reads CASSSDRYTDTQYF. CDR3 in DNA: TGTGCCAGCAGTTCCGACAGATACACAGATACGCAGTATTTT. V gene TRBV7-3 combines with J gene TRBJ2-3; tentatively, D is TRBD1 (5 bases). The CDR3 is 14 residues long. Germline values: CDR1 SGHTA, CDR2 FQGTGA. V was shortened by 6 bases and J by 2 bases, with 12 bases between the two germline ends.

The CDR3 region is CASSSAGTGGYEQYF. The CDR3 DNA follows: TGTGCCAGCAGCTCGGCCGGGACAGGGGGTTACGAGCAGTACTTC. This chain connects TRBV13 to TRBJ2-7; the match to TRBD1 covers 11 bases. Germline V lookup: CDR1 PRHDT, CDR2 FYEKMQ (reference sequence). V lost 4 bases and J lost 4; bases outside the gene matches: 6. This CDR3 spans 15 amino acids.

V usage is TRBV30 and J usage is TRBJ2-7; D is perhaps TRBD1 or TRBD2 (5 bases each). Trimming took 3 bases from V and 0 from J, leaving 12 bases between them. CDR1 is GTSNPN, CDR2 SVGIG, per germline (reference sequence). The CDR3 sequence is 14 residues long. CDR3 amino acids: CAWRGRGPSYEQYF. CDR3 sequence (DNA): TGTGCCTGGAGGGGCCGGGGACCCTCCTACGAGCAGTACTTC.

This sequence joins TRBV6-1 and TRBJ1-6; D might be TRBD1 (6 bases). The CDR3 extends over 14 amino acids. CDR1 and CDR2 from the germline V gene are MNHNS and SASEGT. V was pared by 9 bases and J by 5 bases, with 14 bases between. CDR3: CASRQVANNSPLHF. The CDR3 nucleotides are TGTGCCAGTCGACAGGTCGCGAATAATTCACCCCTCCACTTT.

This chain joins TRBV5-6 and TRBJ2-2; 8 bases are shared with TRBD2. Trimming took 0 bases from V and 0 from J; bases not matched to a gene: 1. Germline-derived CDR1 and CDR2 are SGHDT and YYEEEE. The CDR3 extends over 16 amino acids. CDR3 DNA sequence: TGTGCCAGCAGCTTGGGGGGACTAGCGAACACCGGGGAGCTGTTTTTT. The encoded protein is CASSLGGLANTGELFF.

The chain carries TRBV21-1 and TRBJ2-3; TRBD2, the table's D call, was not compared with the DNA. TRBV21-1 is recorded as a pseudogene. This CDR3 has 16 residues. The CDR3 coding sequence is TGTGCCAGCAGCAAAGGGTTTGTCTATGGCACAGATACGCAGTATTTT. Translated, it gives CASSKGFVYGTDTQYF.

V usage is TRBV14 and J usage is TRBJ2-1; D is ambiguous. CDR3 length: 13 residues. CDR1 is SGHDN and CDR2 is FVKESK in the germline V gene. V lost 4 bases, J lost 6 bases, and 10 bases lay in between. The CDR3 coding sequence is TGTGCCAGCAGCCCGACTCCCCCCAATGAGCAGTTCTTC. Translated, it gives CASSPTPPNEQFF.

This rearrangement joins TRBV11-2 to TRBJ1-2; no definite D call. Germline V gives CDR1 SGHAT, CDR2 FQNNGV. CDR3 size: 13 residues. V gave up 6 bases and J gave up 5 bases, with 13 bases separating them. CDR3: CASSLPEEYGYTF. The DNA of the CDR3 is TGTGCCAGCAGTTTACCCGAGGAGTATGGCTACACCTTC.